Detailed here is one T cell receptor (beta chain). The antigen remains undetermined. The CDR3 runs to 15 residues. The junction had 6 bases not matched to a gene; V was cut back by 2 bases and J by 7 bases. Per the germline V gene, CDR1 is LGHNT and CDR2 is FRNRAP. This record belongs to a study of T cells after posttransplantation cyclophosphamide. A marrow graft followed busulfan-fludarabine conditioning, with cyclophosphamide on days +3 and +4. Findings of the study overall: Recipient CMV seropositivity and CMV reactivation strongly tracked TRB clonality. Skin or GI-infiltrating T cells shared few TRB sequences with blood.

The table came from immunoSEQ multiplex PCR; TCRdb's copy has only in-frame clones and leaves some out. The sample shows approximately 19,000 clones, about nine tenths of them seen only once. The receptor was derived from a female patient in her forties who received an allogeneic stem cell transplant from a related donor, was CMV-positive, and had no GVHD. Some T cells may arise from the graft donor. The starting material was PBMCs, obtained after allogeneic stem cell transplant with posttransplant cyclophosphamide. This rearrangement joins TRBV12-5 to TRBJ2-1; 9 bases are shared with TRBD2. The CDR3 protein is CASGLSSGAGNEQFF. The CDR3 DNA follows: TGTGCTAGTGGTTTGTCTAGCGGGGCGGGAAATGAGCAGTTCTTC.